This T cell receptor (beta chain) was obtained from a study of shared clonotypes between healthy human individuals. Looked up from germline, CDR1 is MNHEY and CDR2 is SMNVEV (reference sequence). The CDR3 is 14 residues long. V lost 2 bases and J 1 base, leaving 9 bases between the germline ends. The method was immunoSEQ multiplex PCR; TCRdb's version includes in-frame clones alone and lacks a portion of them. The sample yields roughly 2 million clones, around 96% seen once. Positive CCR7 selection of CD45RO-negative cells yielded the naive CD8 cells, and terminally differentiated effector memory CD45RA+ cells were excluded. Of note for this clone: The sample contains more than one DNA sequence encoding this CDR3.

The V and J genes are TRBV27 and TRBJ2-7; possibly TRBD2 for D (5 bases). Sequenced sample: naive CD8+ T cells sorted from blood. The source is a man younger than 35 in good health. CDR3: CASSLKGASYEQYF. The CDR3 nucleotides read TGTGCCAGCAGTTTAAAGGGAGCATCCTACGAGCAGTACTTC.